This entry is about one TCR beta chain. The V gene end was trimmed by 0 bases and the J gene end by 2 bases; junction bases not matched to a gene: 5. Germline V gene lookup returns CDR1 SGHRS and CDR2 YFSETQ. This CDR3 comprises 16 residues. Some clones are missing from TCRdb's copy, which holds only in-frame ones; the method was immunoSEQ multiplex PCR. The data hold fewer than 55,000 clones, with roughly 93% observed a single time. The sample is drawn from a study of cytomegalovirus exposure and HLA in healthy donors. The rearrangement uses TRBV5-1 and TRBJ2-7; 10 bases are shared with TRBD1. Sequencing was done on a sample of PBMCs. The receptor's source is a young man in good health and CMV-seronegative. The CDR3 DNA sequence: TGCGCCAGCAGCTTGGCCGTGACAGGGGGCACCTACGAGCAGTACTTC. Translation: CASSLAVTGGTYEQYF.